The 4 T cell receptor beta chains below were found in one sample sequenced in a study of cytomegalovirus exposure and HLA in healthy donors (TCRdb year 2017). The library relied on the immunoSEQ multiplex PCR assay. The multiplex PCR relied on a mix of 60 forward primers for TCR Vbeta segments and 13 reverse primers for TCR Jbeta segments. TCRdb took this table from immuneACCESS and kept in-frame rearrangements with V and J called. Such tables lack part of the clones; where checked against another copy, unresolved V genes explain under half of the gap, and the rest is unexplained. This sample lists 150,000 to 200,000 clones; approximately 72% were detected once. The top ten clones comprise roughly 6.6% of the sample. The source material was PBMCs. Receptors originate from a middle-aged man in good health and CMV-seropositive.

V and J are TRBV27 and TRBJ2-1; D call uncertain. Germline loops: CDR1 MNHEY, CDR2 SMNVEV (reference sequence). The CDR3 is 12 amino acids. Trimming shortened V by 11 bases and J by 7 bases, and 15 bases separated the two germline ends. Here the CDR3 reads CAATTAKNEQFF. CDR3 in DNA: TGTGCCGCCACTACGGCGAAAAATGAGCAGTTCTTC.

Worth noting for this clone: An end of the junction does not agree with germline; a read error may underlie this. The CDR3 spells CASSSQENTEAFF. The CDR3 nucleotides are TGTGCTAGCAGCTCCCAGGAGAACACTGAAGCTTTCTTT. The chain employs TRBV7-7 and TRBJ1-1; D uncertain. The CDR3 has 13 residues. Germline lookup yields CDR1 SSHAT and CDR2 FNYEAQ (reference sequence).

The V call is TRBV5-1, the J call TRBJ1-2, with D perhaps matching TRBD1 (5 bases). The germline V gene has CDR1 SGHRS and CDR2 YFSETQ. With 7 bases removed from V and 8 bases from J, the gap between germline ends came to 18 bases. The CDR3 spans 13 residues. CDR3 nucleotide sequence: TGCGCCAGCGACTCTCCCGGTAGGGGCGGCTACACCTTC. Translating gives CASDSPGRGGYTF.

This chain links TRBV7-6 with TRBJ1-3, with 10 bases aligning to TRBD1. The CDR3 runs 15 residues. Germline V gene lookup returns CDR1 SGHVS and CDR2 FNYEAQ. Trimming took 4 bases from V and 2 from J; bases not matched to a gene: 2. The CDR3 here is CASSSGTGAGNTIYF. CDR3 nucleotides: TGTGCCAGCAGCTCCGGGACAGGGGCTGGAAACACCATATATTTT.